A selection of T cell receptor beta chains follows, all from one sample in a study of a mutant IDH1 vaccine in newly diagnosed glioma. Clones were sequenced by immunoSEQ multiplex PCR, and TCRdb holds only the in-frame ones, with some missing. The table has 50,000 to 65,000 clones, approximately 84% seen once. The antigens for these receptors are not known. The input for sequencing was PBMCs, taken from a glioma patient whose treatment included an IDH1 peptide vaccine. The receptors shown here come from a woman between 50 and 59 years old with glioma. The CDR3 runs from the conserved cysteine through the conserved F or W. D genes are given only for firm matches. The size of a clone is reported for some rows only, either as once, few or many, or as a class for expanded clones.

J gene,D gene,clone size,V gene,CDR3 protein,CDR3 DNA
TRBJ2-1,TRBD2,-,TRBV14,CASSHDGGDEQFF,TGTGCCAGCAGCCATGATGGGGGGGATGAGCAGTTCTTC
TRBJ1-5,-,-,TRBV6-1,CASSMGDSNQPQHF,TGTGCCAGCAGTATGGGAGATAGCAATCAGCCCCAGCATTTT
TRBJ1-1,TRBD1,few,TRBV15,CATSISGTGSEAFF,TGTGCCACCAGCATCTCCGGGACAGGGAGCGAAGCTTTCTTT
TRBJ1-1,-,-,TRBV5-1,CASSLGRKNTEAFF,TGCGCCAGCAGCTTGGGCCGGAAGAACACTGAAGCTTTCTTT
TRBJ1-1,-,-,TRBV5-5,CASSLSGTEAFF,TGTGCCAGCAGCTTAAGTGGGACTGAAGCTTTCTTT
TRBJ1-4,TRBD1,-,TRBV2,CASSGLGDRGEKLFF,TGTGCCAGCAGTGGCCTCGGGGACAGGGGTGAAAAACTGTTTTTT
TRBJ2-2,-,-,TRBV7-7,CASSLEWGIAGELFF,TGTGCTAGCAGCTTAGAATGGGGGATTGCGGGGGAGCTGTTTTTT
TRBJ2-7,-,-,TRBV2,CASSRGQTSYEQYF,TGTGCCAGCAGTAGAGGGCAGACGTCCTACGAGCAGTACTTC
TRBJ2-3,-,-,TRBV7-7,CASSFAQNPTDTQYF,TGTGCCAGCAGCTTTGCACAGAATCCCACAGATACGCAGTATTTT
TRBJ2-4,-,-,TRBV19,CASSIVPGGNIQYF,TGTGCCAGTAGTATAGTCCCAGGAGGAAACATTCAGTACTTC
TRBJ2-6,-,-,TRBV5-1,CASSFWAGRSGANVLTF,TGCGCCAGCAGCTTTTGGGCAGGGAGATCTGGGGCCAACGTCCTGACTTTC
TRBJ1-6,-,-,TRBV19,CASSFWGSKDSPLHF,TGTGCCAGTAGCTTCTGGGGGTCAAAGGATTCACCCCTCCACTTT
TRBJ1-1,-,-,TRBV18,CASSPDRKNTEAFF,TGTGCCAGCTCACCGGACAGAAAGAACACTGAAGCTTTCTTT
TRBJ2-6,-,-,TRBV6-4,CASSETGSSGANVLTF,TGTGCCAGCAGTGAGACCGGAAGCTCTGGGGCCAACGTCCTGACTTTC
TRBJ1-1,TRBD1,once,TRBV19,CASSKIGGNTEAFF,TGTGCCAGTAGTAAAATAGGGGGCAACACTGAAGCTTTCTTT
TRBJ2-3,TRBD2,-,TRBV7-2,CASSLVGSGGEYTQYF,TGTGCCAGCAGCTTGGTTGGTAGCGGGGGAGAATATACGCAGTATTTT
TRBJ1-5,-,-,TRBV7-2,CASSLEQGQPQHF,TGTGCCAGCAGCTTAGAACAGGGCCAGCCCCAGCATTTT
TRBJ1-6,TRBD1,few,TRBV5-1,CASSLHGQGSSPLHF,TGCGCCAGCAGCTTGCACGGACAGGGCTCTTCACCCCTCCACTTT
TRBJ2-7,-,-,TRBV4-2,CASSQYGGGSAYEQYF,TGTGCCAGCAGCCAGTACGGGGGCGGCTCTGCCTACGAGCAGTACTTC
TRBJ2-5,TRBD2,-,TRBV5-6,CASSLIAGDETQYF,TGTGCCAGCAGCTTAATAGCGGGGGACGAGACCCAGTACTTC
TRBJ2-7,TRBD2,-,TRBV27,CASSRTSPSYEQYF,TGTGCCAGCAGTCGGACTAGTCCCAGTTACGAGCAGTACTTC
TRBJ2-2,-,-,TRBV15,CATSRGNTGELFF,TGTGCCACCAGCAGAGGCAACACCGGGGAGCTGTTTTTT
TRBJ1-6,-,-,TRBV13,CASSSRDKNSPLHF,TGTGCCAGCAGCTCCCGGGACAAGAATTCACCCCTCCACTTT
TRBJ2-7,-,-,TRBV19,CASSKDSTISYEQYF,TGTGCCAGTAGTAAGGACAGTACCATCTCCTACGAGCAGTACTTC
TRBJ1-1,-,-,TRBV7-9,CASSLSRTPNTEAFF,TGTGCCAGCAGTCTCTCAAGGACACCAAACACTGAAGCTTTCTTT
TRBJ2-7,-,-,TRBV7-7,CASSLNSGQLAEQYF,TGTGCTAGCAGCTTAAACTCGGGACAATTAGCCGAGCAGTACTTC
TRBJ1-2,TRBD1,-,TRBV5-4,CASSSPTGGKFGYTF,TGTGCCAGCAGCTCACCCACAGGGGGTAAATTTGGCTACACCTTC
TRBJ1-3,-,-,TRBV6-5,CASSSVRYLAGNTIYF,TGTGCCAGCAGTTCTGTCAGGTACTTGGCTGGAAACACCATATATTTT
TRBJ2-7,TRBD1,-,TRBV7-8,CASSEPGQGYEQYF,TGTGCCAGCAGCGAACCGGGACAGGGCTACGAGCAGTACTTC
TRBJ2-5,TRBD2,-,TRBV9,CASSATSGIQETQYF,TGTGCCAGCAGCGCCACTAGCGGGATCCAAGAGACCCAGTACTTC
TRBJ1-1,-,once,TRBV9,CASRPGSMNTEAFF,TGTGCCTCGCGGCCAGGGTCTATGAACACTGAAGCTTTCTTT
TRBJ1-5,-,-,TRBV6-5,CASSGQQSNQPQHF,TGTGCCAGCAGTGGACAGCAAAGCAATCAGCCCCAGCATTTT
TRBJ1-3,-,-,TRBV18,CASSPWDGPNTIYF,TGTGCCAGCTCACCTTGGGACGGGCCGAACACCATATATTTT
TRBJ2-3,-,-,TRBV7-9,CASSFSEDTQYF,TGTGCCAGCAGCTTCTCGGAAGATACGCAGTATTTT
TRBJ2-7,TRBD2,-,TRBV6-1,CASSESLAGTRAYEQYF,TGTGCCAGCAGTGAAAGTCTAGCGGGGACCCGAGCCTACGAGCAGTACTTC
TRBJ2-7,-,-,TRBV7-8,CASSLRDGAYEQYF,TGTGCCAGCAGCTTGCGGGACGGAGCCTACGAGCAGTACTTC
TRBJ1-3,TRBD1,-,TRBV18,CASSPSGGSGNTIYF,TGTGCCAGCTCACCATCAGGGGGCTCTGGAAACACCATATATTTT
TRBJ2-7,-,once,TRBV6-6,CASKLDSSYEQYF,TGTGCCAGCAAACTGGACAGTTCCTACGAGCAGTACTTC
TRBJ2-6,TRBD2,-,TRBV18,CASSSSLAASGANVLTF,TGTGCCAGCTCATCATCCCTAGCGGCTTCCGGGGCCAACGTCCTGACTTTC
TRBJ1-6,TRBD1,-,TRBV7-9,CASSWRDSNSPLHF,TGTGCCAGCAGCTGGAGGGACAGTAATTCACCCCTCCACTTT
TRBJ1-1,-,-,TRBV7-9,CASERNTEAFF,TGTGCCAGCGAAAGGAACACTGAAGCTTTCTTT
TRBJ1-1,-,-,TRBV30,CAWRRAYRYTEAFF,TGTGCCTGGAGGAGAGCTTATAGATACACTGAAGCTTTCTTT
TRBJ1-2,TRBD1,-,TRBV29-1,CSVDDRGDIYGYTF,TGCAGCGTCGATGACAGGGGCGACATCTATGGCTACACCTTC
TRBJ1-6,-,-,TRBV7-3,CASSLDPPAGSRNSPLHF,TGTGCCAGCAGCTTAGACCCCCCAGCGGGCAGCCGAAATTCACCCCTCCACTTT
TRBJ2-7,-,-,TRBV5-6,CASSLWVTSYEQYF,TGTGCCAGCAGCTTATGGGTCACATCCTACGAGCAGTACTTC
TRBJ1-5,-,-,TRBV6-1,CASSSFINSNQPQHF,TGTGCCAGCAGTTCCTTCATAAATAGCAATCAGCCCCAGCATTTT
TRBJ1-2,-,-,TRBV19,CASSPRGGLGYTF,TGTGCCAGTAGTCCGCGGGGTGGGCTTGGCTACACCTTC
TRBJ1-1,TRBD1,few,TRBV4-2,CASSQGADRDMNTEAFF,TGTGCCAGCAGCCAAGGCGCGGACAGGGACATGAACACTGAAGCTTTCTTT